The next 31 T cell receptor beta chains were all read from a single sample in a study of T cell responses to AZD1222 COVID-19 vaccine. Profiled with immunoSEQ multiplex PCR; TCRdb holds only in-frame clones, not every one. Altogether tens of thousands of clones are present, around nine tenths being singletons, with the ten largest covering 2.2%. The input for sequencing was peripheral blood, taken on day 0 of AZD1222 vaccination. The receptors originated from an adult in good health.

This clone has only one observation. V usage is TRBV3-1 (or the pseudogene TRBV3-2) and J usage is TRBJ1-2; no definite D call. Trimming stripped 1 base from V and 1 base from J, with 4 bases between. The germline V gene encodes CDR1 LGHDT and CDR2 YNNKEL (reference sequence). The CDR3 contains 13 residues. This chain's CDR3 is CASSQADNYGYTF. DNA for the CDR3: TGTGCCAGCAGCCAAGCGGATAACTATGGCTACACCTTC.

This clone was seen once. The chain uses TRBV3-1 (or the pseudogene TRBV3-2) and TRBJ2-1; TRBD1 aligns across 8 bases. Unmatched junction bases numbered 7, after V lost 4 bases and J lost 5 bases. Germline V gene lookup returns CDR1 LGHDT and CDR2 YNNKEL (reference sequence). The length of the CDR3 is 15 residues. For the CDR3, the DNA is TGTGCCAGCAGCCCCTACAGGGGGAAGAACAATGAGCAGTTCTTC. This translates into CASSPYRGKNNEQFF.

The chain uses TRBV7-2 and TRBJ2-1, with 8 bases aligning to TRBD2. The CDR3 runs to 15 residues. Germline CDR1 and CDR2: SGHTA and FQGNSA. The V and J ends lost 1 base and 6 bases, in that order; junction bases with no gene match: 5. CDR3 amino acids: CASSLVSLAGNEQFF. DNA for the CDR3: TGTGCCAGCAGCTTAGTTTCGCTAGCGGGCAATGAGCAGTTCTTC.

DNA of the CDR3: TGTGCCAGCTCACTCCGGTCCAGCACAGATACGCAGTATTTT. Translated: CASSLRSSTDTQYF. The V call is TRBV18, the J call TRBJ2-3; D unresolved. Germline loops: CDR1 KGHSH, CDR2 LQKENI. V was cut by 4 bases and J by 0 bases, with 8 bases left in between. CDR3 length equals 14 residues.

This clone was seen a single time. The chain uses TRBV27 and TRBJ2-7; tentative D call: TRBD1 (6 bases). CDR3 size: 14 residues. In germline, CDR1 is MNHEY, CDR2 SMNVEV (reference sequence). Trimming took 4 bases from V and 2 from J, leaving 12 bases between them. CDR3 region: CASSSLGQAYEQYF. The DNA of the CDR3 is TGTGCCAGCAGTTCCTTGGGACAAGCCTACGAGCAGTACTTC.

This sequence joins TRBV11-2 and TRBJ2-2; TRBD1 agrees at 8 bases. The V gene end was trimmed by 5 bases and the J gene end by 2 bases; junction bases not matched to a gene: 4. Germline assignment: CDR1 SGHAT and CDR2 FQNNGV. This CDR3 spans 15 amino acids. This chain's CDR3 is CASSRTGTNTGELFF. CDR3 DNA: TGTGCCAGCAGCCGGACAGGGACCAACACCGGGGAGCTGTTTTTT.

The chain couples TRBV27 to TRBJ1-6; 9 bases map to TRBD1. Looked up from germline, CDR1 is MNHEY and CDR2 is SMNVEV (reference sequence). The CDR3 sequence is 18 residues long. J was trimmed by 0 bases and V by 3 bases; bases with no gene match: 6. CDR3 loop: CASSFRDRVSSYNSPLHF. Here the CDR3 DNA reads TGTGCCAGCAGTTTCCGGGACAGGGTCAGCTCCTATAATTCACCCCTCCACTTT.

The V and J genes are TRBV6-2 or TRBV6-3 and TRBJ1-5; D not resolved. Trimming pared 5 bases from V and 2 bases from J, leaving 4 bases between. From germline, CDR1 is MNHEY and CDR2 SVGEGT. The CDR3 is made up of 12 amino acids. In DNA form, the CDR3 reads TGTGCCAGCAGTATAGGCAATCAGCCCCAGCATTTT. Encoded protein: CASSIGNQPQHF.

The V and J genes are TRBV12-3 or TRBV12-4 and TRBJ2-7; 7 bases line up with TRBD1. V shed 6 bases and J 5 bases; nucleotides not matched to a gene: 4. The CDR3 sequence is 12 residues long. This chain's CDR3 is CASSDRVNEQYF. The CDR3 nucleotides are TGTGCCAGCAGCGACAGGGTCAACGAGCAGTACTTC.

The V call is TRBV19, the J call TRBJ2-7; possibly TRBD2 for D (6 bases). Germline V gene lookup returns CDR1 LNHDA and CDR2 SQIVND (reference sequence). The CDR3 is 12 residues long. Trimming removed 9 bases from V and 3 bases from J, with 12 bases in between. Here the CDR3 DNA reads TGTGCCAGCAGCCGGAGGGGCTACGAGCAGTACTTC. Protein sequence: CASSRRGYEQYF.

The V and J genes are TRBV7-2 and TRBJ1-2; 8 bases line up with TRBD1. With V trimmed by 5 bases and J by 4 bases, 9 bases remained unmatched. Germline V gene data show CDR1 as SGHTA and CDR2 as FQGNSA. This CDR3 is 15 amino acids long. The CDR3, as DNA: TGTGCCAGCAGCCTAGGACAGGGATCCTTCTATGGCTACACCTTC. Translating it yields CASSLGQGSFYGYTF.

The chain has TRBV5-1 and TRBJ1-1, with unresolved D. Trimming pared 0 bases from V and 0 bases from J, leaving 6 bases between. Germline assignment: CDR1 SGHRS and CDR2 YFSETQ. CDR3 length: 14 residues. The CDR3 reads CASSLVGLNTEAFF. CDR3 DNA: TGCGCCAGCAGCTTGGTGGGATTGAACACTGAAGCTTTCTTT.

The genes are TRBV24-1 and TRBJ2-2; the D is unclear. The CDR3 length is 11 residues. Germline lookup yields CDR1 KGHDR and CDR2 SFDVKD. Trimming took 9 bases from V and 6 from J, leaving 7 bases between them. The CDR3 nucleotides read TGTGCCACCGAGGAGTCCGGGGAGCTGTTTTTT. As protein: CATEESGELFF.

This clone was found once. This sequence joins TRBV4-2 and TRBJ1-3, with unresolved D. This CDR3 is built from 14 residues. The V end was cut by 2 bases, the J end by 2 bases, with 7 bases between. Germline CDR1 reads LGHNA; CDR2 reads YNFKEQ. The CDR3 nucleotides are TGTGCCAGCAGCCAACTCGGTCCTGGAAACACCATATATTTT. Protein: CASSQLGPGNTIYF.

The chain is built from TRBV30 and TRBJ1-1, with D possibly matching TRBD1 (5 bases). V shed 2 bases and J shed 1 base, with 11 bases lying between them. The length of the CDR3 is 14 residues. CDR1 and CDR2 (germline): GTSNPN, SVGIG (reference sequence). The CDR3 spells CAWSRAGRNTEAFF. CDR3 bases: TGTGCCTGGAGTAGGGCAGGGAGGAACACTGAAGCTTTCTTT.

CDR3 sequence reads: CASSQVRSSRDTQYF. In DNA, the CDR3 is TGTGCCAGCAGCCAAGTACGGTCCAGTCGGGATACGCAGTATTTT. The rearrangement joins TRBV14 to TRBJ2-3; D ambiguous. The CDR3 extends over 15 amino acids. Germline V gene data show CDR1 as SGHDN and CDR2 as FVKESK. V dropped 1 base and J dropped 6 bases, with 14 bases sitting between them.

The table lists this clone with a count of one. The same CDR3 can be traced to other DNA sequences in this sample. This CDR3 reads CASSQAGQTNEKLFF. CDR3 nucleotide sequence: TGCGCCAGCAGCCAAGCGGGACAGACTAATGAAAAACTGTTTTTT. This chain joins TRBV4-1 and TRBJ1-4; 7 bases are a match to TRBD1. The CDR3 runs to 15 residues. V was clipped by 1 base and J by 2 bases; unmatched bases: 1. CDR1 is MGHRA, CDR2 YSYEKL, per germline.

The chain has TRBV19 and TRBJ2-7, with TRBD1 matching 7 bases. Unmatched junction bases numbered 11, after V lost 10 bases and J lost 2 bases. CDR1 is LNHDA and CDR2 is SQIVND in the germline V gene (reference sequence). CDR3 length equals 14 residues. The chain's CDR3 is CATRRGQAPYEQYF. The CDR3 nucleotides are TGTGCCACGAGACGCGGACAGGCCCCCTACGAGCAGTACTTC.

V usage is TRBV5-1 and J usage is TRBJ2-5, with D uncertain. The CDR3 has 13 residues. With 4 bases removed from V and 5 bases from J, the gap between germline ends came to 12 bases. The germline V gene encodes CDR1 SGHRS and CDR2 YFSETQ. CDR3 sequence: CASSISSPETQYF. The DNA of the CDR3 is TGCGCCAGCAGCATCAGCTCCCCGGAGACCCAGTACTTC.

This clone was counted only a few times. The rearrangement links TRBV14 to TRBJ2-7; D perhaps matches TRBD1 (5 bases). The germline gives CDR1 SGHDN, CDR2 FVKESK. Deletions cut 1 base from V and 4 bases from J, with 11 bases between. There are 14 residues in the CDR3. In DNA form, the CDR3 reads TGTGCCAGCAGCCAAGGCAGGGTTCCTTACGAGCAGTACTTC. Protein: CASSQGRVPYEQYF.

The gene calls are TRBV5-5 and TRBJ1-2; 9 nucleotides align to TRBD1. The CDR3 sequence is 14 residues long. The V segment lost 3 bases and the J segment 3 bases; nucleotides outside the gene matches: 3. Per germline, CDR1 SGHKS and CDR2 YYEKEE (reference sequence). CDR3 sequence reads: CASSSTGGDYGYTF. CDR3 nucleotide sequence: TGTGCCAGCAGCTCGACAGGGGGGGACTATGGCTACACCTTC.

This sequence joins TRBV5-1 and TRBJ2-3; 8 bases match TRBD2. CDR1 is SGHRS and CDR2 is YFSETQ in the germline V gene. The CDR3 spans 13 residues. J was trimmed by 4 bases and V by 4 bases; bases with no gene match: 2. DNA of the CDR3: TGCGCCAGCAGCCCGGGGGGGGCAGATACGCAGTATTTT. Its translation: CASSPGGADTQYF.

The V and J genes are TRBV27 and TRBJ2-5; TRBD1 is a possible D gene (6 bases). Trimming cost V 4 bases and J 1 base, with 16 bases left between them. The CDR3 spans 16 residues. The germline CDR1 and CDR2 sequences are MNHEY and SMNVEV (reference sequence). The chain's CDR3 is CASSSYGPDSQETQYF. CDR3 DNA sequence: TGTGCCAGCAGTTCCTACGGCCCGGACAGCCAAGAGACCCAGTACTTC.

V and J are TRBV5-1 and TRBJ2-5, with D possibly called TRBD1 or TRBD2 (5 bases each). Trimming left V 4 bases short and J 1 base short, with 11 bases between. Per the germline V gene, CDR1 is SGHRS and CDR2 is YFSETQ. This CDR3 is built from 14 residues. DNA for the CDR3: TGCGCCAGCAGCCCCGGGACCGCCCAAGAGACCCAGTACTTC. It is translated as CASSPGTAQETQYF.

The V gene is TRBV7-2, the J gene TRBJ1-1; the D gene is possibly TRBD1 (5 bases). V was shortened by 7 bases and J by 1 base, with 13 bases between the two germline ends. The CDR3 spans 14 residues. The germline V gene encodes CDR1 SGHTA and CDR2 FQGNSA. The CDR3 protein is CASTLNTGNTEAFF. The CDR3 nucleotides are TGTGCCAGCACCTTGAATACAGGGAACACTGAAGCTTTCTTT. The full variable domain, its missing parts supplied by reference TRBV7-2 and TRBJ1-1, is GAGVSQSPSNKVTEKGKDVELRCDPISGHTALYWYRQSLGQGLEFLIYFQGNSAPDKSGLPSDRFSAERTGGSVSTLTIQRTQQEDSAVYLCASTLNTGNTEAFFGQGTRLTVV.

This clone was detected only a few times. The V gene is TRBV5-1, the J gene TRBJ1-2; 7 bases fit TRBD1. Germline loops: CDR1 SGHRS, CDR2 YFSETQ. V trimming: 3 bases; J trimming: 4 bases; junction bases outside the gene matches: 3. The CDR3 extends over 13 amino acids. The CDR3 reads CASSSGDSYGYTF. DNA of the CDR3: TGCGCCAGCAGCTCTGGGGACAGCTATGGCTACACCTTC. Filled out from reference TRBV5-1 and TRBJ1-2, the complete variable domain reads KAGVTQTPRYLIKTRGQQVTLSCSPISGHRSVSWYQQTPGQGLQFLFEYFSETQRNKGNFPGRFSGRQFSNSRSEMNVSTLELGDSALYLCASSSGDSYGYTFGSGTRLTVV.

This clone was recorded a few times. V gene TRBV7-9 combines with J gene TRBJ2-7; D is undetermined. CDR1 and CDR2 (germline): SEHNR, FQNEAQ (reference sequence). The CDR3 totals 14 residues. Trimming stripped 1 base from V and 2 bases from J, with 9 bases between. In nucleotides, the CDR3 is TGTGCCAGCAGCTTAGATGCCGCCACCTACGAGCAGTACTTC. The encoded protein is CASSLDAATYEQYF.

This clone has just one count. This rearrangement joins TRBV6-5 to TRBJ1-1, with D hard to call. The ends were cut back, 4 bases at V and 0 bases at J, with 6 bases in the middle. The CDR3 length is 13 residues. From germline, CDR1 is MNHEY and CDR2 SVGAGI. The CDR3 DNA follows: TGTGCCAGCAGTTGGCAGGTGAACACTGAAGCTTTCTTT. As protein: CASSWQVNTEAFF.

The V call is TRBV28, the J call TRBJ2-3, with TRBD2 matching 15 bases. This CDR3 spans 23 amino acids. With 3 bases clipped from V and 2 bases from J, the junction kept 21 bases outside the gene matches. CDR1 and CDR2 (germline): MDHEN, SYDVKM. Here the CDR3 DNA reads TGTGCCAGCAGTTTCGCCCTGGGACTAGCGGGGGGCACAAATCTAGGGCTCACAGATACGCAGTATTTT. The encoded protein is CASSFALGLAGGTNLGLTDTQYF.

The rearrangement uses TRBV18 and TRBJ2-2; 12 nucleotides agree with TRBD2. This CDR3 has 16 amino acids. Germline CDR1 reads KGHSH; CDR2 reads LQKENI. Unmatched junction bases numbered 2, after V lost 4 bases and J lost 2 bases. DNA of the CDR3: TGTGCCAGCTCACGACTAGCGGGGGCCAACACCGGGGAGCTGTTTTTT. It encodes CASSRLAGANTGELFF.

This chain connects TRBV18 to TRBJ1-1; 7 positions agree with TRBD1. This CDR3 is built from 14 residues. Germline assignment: CDR1 KGHSH and CDR2 LQKENI. Losses at the gene ends were 0 bases for V and 5 bases for J; bases not matched to a gene: 3. CDR3: CASSPPRGLTEAFF. In DNA, the CDR3 is TGTGCCAGCTCACCACCGAGGGGGCTGACTGAAGCTTTCTTT.